This T cell receptor (beta chain) was obtained from a study of blood T cell repertoires in COVID-19. Study overall: There were acute and convalescent COVID-19 samples, and they came from the United States, Italy and Spain.

In the source study's methods: Amplified reference gene primers provided the basis for estimating nucleated cell counts. Here immunoSEQ multiplex PCR was the method, and the copy in TCRdb shows in-frame clones only, minus some. V, J and clone size derive from that table, while D and trimming were established from the DNA sequence. The sample lists under 200,000 clones; 85% were seen once. The sequence was collected from an elderly woman with acute or convalescent COVID-19. The source material was peripheral blood.

The CDR3 region is CASSLTGAMNTEAFF. In DNA form, the CDR3 reads TGTGCCAGCAGTTTAACAGGGGCTATGAACACTGAAGCTTTCTTT. The chain uses TRBV6-5 and TRBJ1-1, with 7 bases lining up with TRBD1. This CDR3 comprises 15 residues. The V and J ends lost 4 bases and 0 bases, in that order; junction bases with no gene match: 5. Germline assignment: CDR1 MNHEY and CDR2 SVGAGI.